The source of this T cell receptor (beta chain) is a study of CXCR3-negative and CXCR3-positive naive CD8 T cells. Broader study findings: With respect to TRBV-TRBJ usage, naive CXCR3-negative and CXCR3-positive cells were similar; memory differed. TRB CDR3s of CXCR3-positive naive cells were more hydrophobic than those of CXCR3-negative naive cells.

Details on this clonotype: What it recognizes is unknown.

UMI-labeled 5' RACE TRB cDNA libraries were prepared from the cells. Using the 5' RACE reads, TCRdb records one entry per CDR3 protein without DNA. This sample contains some 100,000 distinct CDR3 sequences. This CDR3 region has 14 residues. Germline CDR1 and CDR2: SGHTA and FQGTGA. Naive CD8+ T cells carried a CD45RO-CCR7+CD27+CD95- phenotype. This sequence was found in a human donor in good health. Some clones in this sample may be carry-over from other donors' samples. The chain uses TRBV7-3 and TRBJ2-1; TCRdb calls TRBD2, which cannot be checked without DNA. The sample taken for sequencing was naive CXCR3+ CD8+ T cells from blood. Indicated subset: CD45RO-CCR7+CD27+CD95- naive CD8+ T cells expressing CXCR3 (TNR3+). The CDR3 region is CASNPSGDYNEQFF.